The 32 T cell receptor beta chains in this list originate from one sample, sequenced in a study of cytomegalovirus exposure and HLA in healthy donors. Vbeta (60) and Jbeta (13) primers were used in the PCR. The repertoire was sequenced with immunoSEQ multiplex PCR; TCRdb's copy has only in-frame clones and lacks some. Of under 120,000 clones listed, around 62% are singletons. Material: PBMCs. These receptors were obtained from a man between 25 and 39 years old in good health and CMV-seropositive.

The chain carries TRBV2 and TRBJ2-7, with 9 bases identical to TRBD1. CDR3 length equals 15 residues. CDR1 SNHLY and CDR2 FYNNEI come from the germline V gene. With V trimmed by 6 bases and J by 2 bases, 8 bases remained unmatched. DNA for the CDR3: TGTGCCAGCAGCCTGGACAGGGGCAAAGCCTACGAGCAGTACTTC. The encoded protein is CASSLDRGKAYEQYF. Using reference TRBV2 and TRBJ2-7 for the parts outside the CDR3, the full variable domain is EPEVTQTPSHQVTQMGQEVILRCVPISNHLYFYWYRQILGQKVEFLVSFYNNEISEKSEIFDDQFSVERPDGSNFTLKIRSTKLEDSAMYFCASSLDRGKAYEQYFGPGTRLTVT.

V is TRBV6-1 and J is TRBJ2-5; D might be TRBD2 (6 bases). The CDR3 totals 17 residues. The germline CDR1 and CDR2 sequences are MNHNS and SASEGT. Between the trimmed V and J ends, which lost 0 bases and 2 bases, there was a span of 16 bases. The CDR3 loop is CASSEAEGLRGQETQYF. CDR3 sequence (DNA): TGTGCCAGCAGTGAAGCAGAAGGGTTACGGGGGCAAGAGACCCAGTACTTC.

The genes are TRBV6-1 and TRBJ1-5, with TRBD1 matching 9 bases. Germline CDR1 and CDR2: MNHNS and SASEGT. CDR3 length: 15 amino acids. V dropped 6 bases and J dropped 9; count of bases not matched to a gene: 12. The CDR3 region has the DNA TGTGCCAGCAGGGGGGACAGGGTCACATGGGTGCCCCAGCATTTT. Protein sequence: CASRGDRVTWVPQHF.

The chain uses TRBV4-1 and TRBJ2-3; no definite D call. The germline V and J ends were trimmed by 0 bases and 9 bases, with 10 bases remaining between them. The CDR3 consists of 13 residues. Germline lookup yields CDR1 MGHRA and CDR2 YSYEKL. CDR3 in DNA: TGCGCCAGCAGCCAAGATGAGGTCGGAACGCAGTATTTT. This encodes CASSQDEVGTQYF.

The gene calls are TRBV7-2 and TRBJ2-3; TRBD1 might be the D (7 bases). The germline V gene encodes CDR1 SGHTA and CDR2 FQGNSA. V lost 4 bases, J lost 1 base, and 15 bases lay in between. The CDR3 runs 16 residues. The CDR3 region is CASSYRQGGGTDTQYF. For the CDR3, the DNA is TGTGCCAGCAGCTATAGACAGGGAGGAGGCACAGATACGCAGTATTTT.

The chain joins TRBV7-9 to TRBJ2-7, with TRBD1 identical over 11 bases. J lost 5 bases, V lost 5 bases, and 8 bases had no gene match. Germline CDR1 SEHNR, CDR2 FQNEAQ (reference sequence). This CDR3 is 15 amino acids long. The CDR3 loop reads CASSPVGQGANEQYF. For the CDR3, the DNA is TGTGCCAGCAGCCCGGTCGGACAGGGGGCGAACGAGCAGTACTTC.

The rearrangement links TRBV18 to TRBJ1-6; D is undetermined. CDR3 length: 16 amino acids. V lost 0 bases to trimming and J lost 9 bases, with 15 bases between them. Germline CDR1 reads KGHSH; CDR2 reads LQKENI. The CDR3 region has the DNA TGTGCCAGCTCACCACCCGGAATTGGGCCAGGTTCACCCCTCCACTTT. Amino acids: CASSPPGIGPGSPLHF.

The chain has TRBV19 and TRBJ2-7, with 11 bases fitting TRBD1. V shed 0 bases and J 4 bases; nucleotides not matched to a gene: 2. The CDR3 has 15 amino acids. Per the germline V gene, CDR1 is LNHDA and CDR2 is SQIVND (reference sequence). Written as DNA, the CDR3 is TGTGCCAGTAGTATAGAAGGGACAGGGGGATACGAGCAGTACTTC. Residues: CASSIEGTGGYEQYF.

This clone was seen a few times. The CDR3 DNA is TGTGCCGGGGCCGGGACTCTGAACACCGGGGAGCTGTTTTTT. It translates to CAGAGTLNTGELFF. V gene TRBV2 combines with J gene TRBJ2-2; TRBD2 is a possible D gene (6 bases). The V end lost 11 bases, the J end lost 1 base, and 14 bases lay between the germline ends. The germline V gene encodes CDR1 SNHLY and CDR2 FYNNEI. The CDR3 has 14 amino acids.

This chain connects TRBV6-1 to TRBJ2-3; D is ambiguous. CDR1 is MNHNS, CDR2 SASEGT, per germline. Trimming took 3 bases from V and 2 from J, leaving 9 bases between them. This CDR3 comprises 14 residues. CDR3 in amino acids: CASSDSSLTDTQYF. CDR3 nucleotides: TGTGCCAGCAGTGATAGCAGCCTCACAGATACGCAGTATTTT.

The rearrangement uses TRBV5-4 and TRBJ1-1; maybe TRBD1 (6 bases). V was pared by 3 bases and J by 0 bases, with 6 bases between. The CDR3 consists of 13 residues. CDR1 is SGHNT, CDR2 YYREEE, per germline (reference sequence). The CDR3 DNA reads as TGTGCCAGCAGCTGGACAGTGAACACTGAAGCTTTCTTT. Translated, it gives CASSWTVNTEAFF.

The chain links TRBV20-1 to TRBJ2-5, with D unresolved. This CDR3 spans 11 amino acids. Looked up from germline, CDR1 is DFQATT and CDR2 is SNEGSKA (reference sequence). V was shortened by 4 bases and J by 1 base, with 4 bases between the two germline ends. The CDR3 DNA is TGCAGTGCTAATAGCCAAGAGACCCAGTACTTC. This translates into CSANSQETQYF.

This chain joins TRBV30 and TRBJ1-4; unclear D gene. V lost 0 bases and J 7 bases, leaving 12 bases between the germline ends. CDR1 and CDR2 (germline): GTSNPN, SVGIG (reference sequence). The CDR3 is made up of 14 amino acids. The CDR3 is CAWSVLSMPEKLFF. CDR3 DNA: TGTGCCTGGAGTGTACTGAGTATGCCTGAAAAACTGTTTTTT.

V is TRBV7-9 and J is TRBJ2-5; possibly TRBD1 for D (5 bases). TRBJ2-7 explains the end of the DNA better; the J call may be wrong. This CDR3 contains 12 residues. CDR1 and CDR2 from the germline V gene are SEHNR and FQNEAQ (reference sequence). The CDR3 loop is CASSFVTDEQYF. Here the CDR3 DNA reads TGTGCCAGCAGCTTCGTGACAGACGAGCAGTACTTC.

The chain couples TRBV7-8 to TRBJ2-2, with a possible D match to TRBD2 (5 bases). The CDR3 has 13 amino acids. Trimming removed 5 bases at V and 10 bases at J, with 14 bases between. The V gene's germline CDR1 is SGHVS and CDR2 FQNEAQ. As DNA, the CDR3 is TGTGCCAGCAGCACATCCGGGATCTCGGAGCTGTTTTTT. Translating gives CASSTSGISELFF. The entire variable domain, with the rest obtained from reference TRBV7-8 and TRBJ2-2, is as follows: GAGVSQSPRYKVAKRGQDVALRCDPISGHVSLFWYQQALGQGPEFLTYFQNEAQLDKSGLPSDRFFAERPEGSVSTLKIQRTQQEDSAVYLCASSTSGISELFFGEGSRLTVL.

This clone was recorded a few times. The chain employs TRBV5-1 and TRBJ2-7, with 8 bases identical to TRBD2. Trimming took 4 bases from V and 5 from J; bases not matched to a gene: 14. The CDR3 contains 16 residues. Germline CDR1 SGHRS, CDR2 YFSETQ. The CDR3 protein is CASSQPLTGGANEQYF. CDR3 DNA: TGCGCCAGCAGCCAACCTCTGACCGGGGGGGCCAACGAGCAGTACTTC. The full variable domain, completed using reference TRBV5-1 and TRBJ2-7, is KAGVTQTPRYLIKTRGQQVTLSCSPISGHRSVSWYQQTPGQGLQFLFEYFSETQRNKGNFPGRFSGRQFSNSRSEMNVSTLELGDSALYLCASSQPLTGGANEQYFGPGTRLTVT.

V gene TRBV21-1 combines with J gene TRBJ2-7; the D segment call TRBD2 is taken from the table without a DNA check. TRBV21-1 is flagged as a pseudogene. This CDR3 has 13 amino acids. Here the CDR3 reads CASSIRGSYEQYF. The DNA for the CDR3 is TGTGCCAGCAGCATTCGGGGGTCCTACGAGCAGTACTTC.

Only a few counts were recorded for this clone. V gene TRBV5-1 combines with J gene TRBJ1-1; TRBD1 might be the D (5 bases). Germline CDR1 and CDR2: SGHRS and YFSETQ. Between the trimmed V and J ends, which lost 3 bases and 0 bases, there was a span of 12 bases. This CDR3 region has 15 residues. For the CDR3, the DNA is TGCGCCAGCAGCTACACGACAGAAATGAACACTGAAGCTTTCTTT. It encodes CASSYTTEMNTEAFF. The variable domain in full, with the rest retrieved from reference TRBV5-1 and TRBJ1-1, is KAGVTQTPRYLIKTRGQQVTLSCSPISGHRSVSWYQQTPGQGLQFLFEYFSETQRNKGNFPGRFSGRQFSNSRSEMNVSTLELGDSALYLCASSYTTEMNTEAFFGQGTRLTVV.

The V call is TRBV7-8, the J call TRBJ1-2, with 9 nucleotides matching TRBD1. Germline V gives CDR1 SGHVS, CDR2 FQNEAQ. Trimming cost V 6 bases and J 5 bases; bases outside gene matches: 4. CDR3 length: 13 residues. The CDR3 sequence: CASRQDRGYGYTF. CDR3 coding DNA: TGTGCCAGCAGACAGGACAGGGGTTATGGCTACACCTTC. The full variable domain, in which reference TRBV7-8 and TRBJ1-2 provide the parts outside the CDR3, is GAGVSQSPRYKVAKRGQDVALRCDPISGHVSLFWYQQALGQGPEFLTYFQNEAQLDKSGLPSDRFFAERPEGSVSTLKIQRTQQEDSAVYLCASRQDRGYGYTFGSGTRLTVV.

Note on this clone: The same CDR3 arises from other DNA sequences in this sample as well. V and J are TRBV4-2 and TRBJ1-3, with a weak D call TRBD1 (5 bases). V gave up 1 base and J gave up 2 bases, with 9 bases separating them. Germline CDR1 reads LGHNA; CDR2 reads YNFKEQ. The CDR3 has 15 amino acids. The CDR3: CASSQGPGAGNTIYF. In DNA, the CDR3 is TGTGCCAGCAGCCAAGGTCCGGGGGCTGGAAACACCATATATTTT.

The chain employs TRBV5-1 and TRBJ2-7; 16 bases line up with TRBD2. CDR1 and CDR2 (germline): SGHRS, YFSETQ. The V segment lost 5 bases and the J segment 2 bases; nucleotides outside the gene matches: 7. CDR3 length equals 17 residues. The CDR3 is CASSSGTSGGGTYEQYF. CDR3 coding DNA: TGCGCCAGCAGTTCCGGGACTAGCGGGGGGGGCACCTACGAGCAGTACTTC.

This clone appeared a few times. The chain couples TRBV19 to TRBJ1-5; D remains unclear. This CDR3 is built from 15 residues. Deletions cut 3 bases from V and 4 bases from J, with 13 bases between. Germline CDR1 and CDR2: LNHDA and SQIVND (reference sequence). This chain's CDR3 is CASSIVGIGNQPQHF. The CDR3 DNA sequence: TGTGCCAGTAGTATTGTCGGGATAGGTAATCAGCCCCAGCATTTT.

The chain links TRBV5-4 to TRBJ2-7, with TRBD1 as a possible D gene (5 bases). V lost 4 bases and J 6 bases, leaving 11 bases between the germline ends. CDR1 SGHNT and CDR2 YYREEE come from the germline V gene (reference sequence). The CDR3 consists of 12 residues. In DNA form, the CDR3 reads TGTGCCAGCAGCCGAGACAGTGCCGAGCAGTACTTC. It translates to CASSRDSAEQYF.

The CDR3 bases are TGTGCCAGGCCCCCAGCGAATAGCAATCAGCCCCAGCATTTT. Protein product: CARPPANSNQPQHF. V usage is TRBV7-9 and J usage is TRBJ1-5, with D unclear. Trimming removed 9 bases at V and 0 bases at J, with 12 bases between. The CDR3 consists of 14 residues. The germline V gene has CDR1 SEHNR and CDR2 FQNEAQ (reference sequence).

The chain carries TRBV7-9 and TRBJ2-2, with TRBD1 matching over 8 bases. V was pared by 5 bases and J by 0 bases, with 8 bases of the junction left unmatched. The CDR3 has 17 residues. CDR1 is SEHNR, CDR2 FQNEAQ, per germline (reference sequence). CDR3 nucleotides: TGTGCCAGCAGCCCCCGACAGGGGAAGACGAACACCGGGGAGCTGTTTTTT. This translates into CASSPRQGKTNTGELFF.

This chain joins TRBV4-1 and TRBJ2-7; 13 nucleotides align to TRBD2. Germline CDR1 and CDR2: MGHRA and YSYEKL. The CDR3 loop spans 15 amino acids. V lost 4 bases to trimming and J lost 7 bases; unmatched junction nucleotides: 7. The CDR3 nucleotides are TGCGCCAGCAGCCTATTACTAGCGGGGGGGCAAGAGCAGTACTTC. Translating gives CASSLLLAGGQEQYF.

The gene calls are TRBV19 and TRBJ1-2; 8 bases are a match to TRBD1. Per the germline V gene, CDR1 is LNHDA and CDR2 is SQIVND (reference sequence). V lost 11 bases to trimming and J lost 4 bases; unmatched junction nucleotides: 9. The CDR3 has 13 amino acids. The CDR3 DNA reads as TGTGCCGCTCAGGGGGCGCAGGGCTATGGCTACACCTTC. Its translation: CAAQGAQGYGYTF.

The chain joins TRBV19 to TRBJ2-2; 7 positions match TRBD2. Trimming took 10 bases from V and 7 from J; bases not matched to a gene: 12. The CDR3 consists of 14 residues. Germline CDR1 reads LNHDA; CDR2 reads SQIVND (reference sequence). CDR3 coding DNA: TGTGCCATCTCCCAGCGGGGAAGTGGCGGGGAGCTGTTTTTT. Encoded protein: CAISQRGSGGELFF.

The chain joins TRBV11-3 to TRBJ2-1, with 10 bases identical to TRBD2. Trimming removed 6 bases from V and 3 bases from J; junction bases left unmatched: 8. The germline gives CDR1 SGHNT, CDR2 YENEEA. This CDR3 spans 16 amino acids. In DNA, the CDR3 is TGTGCCAGCAGGGATCTAGCGGGGGCAAACTACAATGAGCAGTTCTTC. Translated: CASRDLAGANYNEQFF.

V gene TRBV14 combines with J gene TRBJ2-3; D is perhaps TRBD2 (6 bases). The CDR3 extends over 17 amino acids. Germline V gene lookup returns CDR1 SGHDN and CDR2 FVKESK. The V and J ends lost 4 bases and 5 bases respectively, with 22 bases between them. The CDR3 here is CASSPLWTSLGGDTQYF. For the CDR3, the DNA is TGTGCCAGCAGCCCACTATGGACCTCTTTGGGGGGAGATACGCAGTATTTT.

Only a few counts were recorded for this clone. CDR3 region: CASSPRDRDEKLFF. The CDR3 DNA is TGTGCCAGCAGCCCCCGGGACAGGGACGAAAAACTGTTTTTT. The rearrangement joins TRBV7-9 to TRBJ1-4, with TRBD1 matching 9 bases. The CDR3 loop spans 14 amino acids. V was clipped by 5 bases and J by 8 bases; unmatched bases: 6. Germline CDR1 reads SEHNR; CDR2 reads FQNEAQ (reference sequence).

This chain connects TRBV7-2 to TRBJ2-6; D unclear. The CDR3 is 15 amino acids. CDR1 SGHTA and CDR2 FQGNSA come from the germline V gene. The V end lost 8 bases, the J end lost 0 bases, and 11 bases lay between the germline ends. Here the CDR3 reads CASAQLYSGANVLTF. The CDR3 bases are TGTGCCAGCGCCCAACTCTACTCTGGGGCCAACGTCCTGACTTTC.